The 30 T cell receptor beta chains listed next were all sequenced from one sample in a study of cytomegalovirus exposure and HLA in healthy donors. Sequencing used immunoSEQ multiplex PCR; TCRdb keeps in-frame clones, though not all of them. The table has 300,000 to 400,000 clones, 88% seen once. What was sequenced was PBMCs. All receptors derive from a man younger than 40 in good health and CMV-seronegative.

The chain is built from TRBV5-5 and TRBJ1-1, with D tentatively TRBD1 (6 bases). CDR3 length: 15 residues. The V end lost 2 bases, the J end lost 3 bases, and 14 bases lay between the germline ends. Germline CDR1 reads SGHKS; CDR2 reads YYEKEE (reference sequence). The CDR3: CASSLLGGLDTEAFF. The CDR3, as DNA: TGTGCCAGCAGCTTATTGGGGGGGCTAGACACTGAAGCTTTCTTT. Together with reference TRBV5-5 and TRBJ1-1, the CDR3 gives the full variable domain: DAGVTQSPTHLIKTRGQQVTLRCSPISGHKSVSWYQQVLGQGPQFIFQYYEKEERGRGNFPDRFSARQFPNYSSELNVNALLLGDSALYLCASSLLGGLDTEAFFGQGTRLTVV.

In this sample, this clone turned up a few times. The gene calls are TRBV29-1 and TRBJ2-2; 7 bases align to TRBD1. Germline assignment: CDR1 SQVTM and CDR2 ANQGSEA. The length of the CDR3 is 14 residues. The V and J ends lost 3 bases and 2 bases, in that order; junction bases with no gene match: 3. Here the CDR3 reads CSVDDRENTGELFF. CDR3 DNA sequence: TGCAGCGTTGACGACAGGGAAAACACCGGGGAGCTGTTTTTT.

Regarding this clone: The same CDR3 is also encoded by other DNA sequences in this sample. This chain connects TRBV7-9 to TRBJ2-3, with D maybe TRBD1 (6 bases). This CDR3 region has 14 residues. V lost 5 bases, J lost 3 bases, and 12 bases lay in between. The germline gives CDR1 SEHNR, CDR2 FQNEAQ (reference sequence). CDR3 region: CASSPGVLTDTQYF. CDR3 nucleotide sequence: TGTGCCAGCAGCCCAGGGGTTCTAACAGATACGCAGTATTTT.

The V call is TRBV19, the J call TRBJ2-7; no firm D call. V was cut by 2 bases and J by 3 bases, with 8 bases left in between. This CDR3 comprises 13 residues. Germline lookup yields CDR1 LNHDA and CDR2 SQIVND (reference sequence). Here the CDR3 reads CASSIQRHYEQYF. In nucleotides, the CDR3 is TGTGCCAGTAGTATACAGAGACACTACGAGCAGTACTTC.

This chain joins TRBV6-1 and TRBJ1-6; 9 bases map to TRBD1. The germline V gene has CDR1 MNHNS and CDR2 SASEGT. Trimming removed 6 bases from V and 9 bases from J; junction bases left unmatched: 6. This CDR3 region has 14 residues. DNA for the CDR3: TGTGCCAGCAGCCGGGGGACAGGGTTTTCACCCCTCCACTTT. This codes for CASSRGTGFSPLHF.

The chain is built from TRBV9 and TRBJ2-3, with 8 bases that match TRBD1. Trimming at V came to 4 bases and at J to 3 bases, leaving 4 bases not matched to a gene. Germline V gene data show CDR1 as SGDLS and CDR2 as YYNGEE. This CDR3 is built from 14 residues. CDR3 bases: TGTGCCAGCAGCCAAGGACAGGGAACAGATACGCAGTATTTT. Its translation: CASSQGQGTDTQYF.

The J gene is TRBJ1-2, the V gene TRBV14, with TRBD1 as a possible D gene (6 bases). The CDR3 extends over 13 amino acids. Trimming removed 4 bases from V and 2 bases from J, with 8 bases in between. From germline, CDR1 is SGHDN and CDR2 FVKESK. CDR3 amino acids: CASSPGQNYGYTF. The CDR3 DNA reads as TGTGCCAGCAGCCCGGGACAAAACTATGGCTACACCTTC. The whole variable domain, remainder taken from reference TRBV14 and TRBJ1-2, is EAGVTQFPSHSVIEKGQTVTLRCDPISGHDNLYWYRRVMGKEIKFLLHFVKESKQDESGMPNNRFLAERTGGTYSTLKVQPAELEDSGVYFCASSPGQNYGYTFGSGTRLTVV.

This sequence joins TRBV5-1 and TRBJ1-4, with TRBD1 matching 9 bases. Unmatched junction bases numbered 12, after V lost 7 bases and J lost 8 bases. The CDR3 spans 15 residues. The germline V gene encodes CDR1 SGHRS and CDR2 YFSETQ. CDR3 DNA: TGCGCCAGCGCACCGTCGGGGACAGGGAGGGAAAAACTGTTTTTT. This encodes CASAPSGTGREKLFF.

The J gene is TRBJ2-5, the V gene TRBV7-9; 9 bases fit TRBD1. From germline, CDR1 is SEHNR and CDR2 FQNEAQ (reference sequence). J lost 1 base, V lost 0 bases, and 9 bases had no gene match. CDR3 length equals 18 residues. Here the CDR3 DNA reads TGTGCCAGCAGCTTAGCCCAAACCCGGGACAGGGCCCAAGAGACCCAGTACTTC. This codes for CASSLAQTRDRAQETQYF.

J is TRBJ1-1 and V is TRBV7-8; D ambiguous. V was shortened by 1 base and J by 0 bases, with 9 bases between the two germline ends. Germline CDR1 is SGHVS and CDR2 is FQNEAQ. This CDR3 region has 15 residues. CDR3 protein: CASSLGARMNTEAFF. In DNA form, the CDR3 reads TGTGCCAGCAGCTTAGGGGCTCGCATGAACACTGAAGCTTTCTTT. The entire variable domain, with the rest obtained from reference TRBV7-8 and TRBJ1-1, is as follows: GAGVSQSPRYKVAKRGQDVALRCDPISGHVSLFWYQQALGQGPEFLTYFQNEAQLDKSGLPSDRFFAERPEGSVSTLKIQRTQQEDSAVYLCASSLGARMNTEAFFGQGTRLTVV.

V gene TRBV7-9 combines with J gene TRBJ1-5; D possibly corresponds to TRBD1 (5 bases). The germline CDR1 and CDR2 sequences are SEHNR and FQNEAQ (reference sequence). CDR3 length equals 15 residues. Trimming shortened V by 6 bases and J by 8 bases, and 20 bases separated the two germline ends. CDR3 DNA sequence: TGTGCCAGCAGTCTATCGGCGGCAGGGAAAGAGCCCCAGCATTTT. The encoded protein is CASSLSAAGKEPQHF.

The rearrangement uses TRBV6-5 and TRBJ2-3, with TRBD2 matching 9 bases. The J segment lost 4 bases and the V segment lost 7 bases, leaving 9 bases of the junction unmatched. Germline V gene data show CDR1 as MNHEY and CDR2 as SVGAGI. The CDR3 is 15 amino acids. CDR3 DNA sequence: TGTGCCAGCAACCTATCCGGGACTAGCCCAGATACGCAGTATTTT. Translating it yields CASNLSGTSPDTQYF.

This chain uses TRBV7-9 with TRBJ1-3; 7 positions agree with TRBD1. Germline trimming cut 10 bases from V and 4 bases from J; bases unmatched to any gene: 4. Germline CDR1 reads SEHNR; CDR2 reads FQNEAQ (reference sequence). CDR3 length equals 12 residues. The chain's CDR3 is CATDRAGNTIYF. As DNA, the CDR3 is TGTGCCACCGACAGGGCGGGAAACACCATATATTTT.

In its sample, this clone was seen many times. The chain links TRBV12-5 to TRBJ2-7, with TRBD1 matching over 10 bases. The germline CDR1 and CDR2 sequences are LGHNT and FRNRAP. The CDR3 sequence is 13 residues long. The ends lost 4 bases at V and 4 bases at J; junction bases unmatched: 1. As DNA, the CDR3 is TGTGCTAGTGGTTGGGGACAGGGGTACGAGCAGTACTTC. Its translation: CASGWGQGYEQYF.

The chain couples TRBV19 to TRBJ2-1, with TRBD1 as a possible D gene (5 bases). This CDR3 has 13 residues. V was cut by 7 bases and J by 2 bases, with 9 bases left in between. Germline CDR1 and CDR2: LNHDA and SQIVND (reference sequence). This CDR3 reads CASNAGPYNEQFF. The CDR3 coding sequence is TGTGCCAGTAATGCAGGGCCCTACAATGAGCAGTTCTTC.

This clone has more than one count but fewer than ten. The rearrangement links TRBV6-6 to TRBJ1-2, with 7 nucleotides matching TRBD1. Germline CDR1 and CDR2: MNHNY and SVGAGI (reference sequence). This CDR3 contains 12 residues. The V and J ends lost 4 bases and 8 bases, in that order; junction bases with no gene match: 4. The CDR3 protein is CASSFDREGYTF. CDR3 nucleotides: TGTGCCAGCAGTTTTGACAGGGAGGGCTACACCTTC.

The chain uses TRBV2 and TRBJ2-1; 10 nucleotides match TRBD2. The CDR3 has 14 amino acids. Germline values: CDR1 SNHLY, CDR2 FYNNEI. J lost 5 bases, V lost 10 bases, and 8 bases had no gene match. The CDR3 loop reads CAIPLAGANNEQFF. The DNA of the CDR3 is TGTGCCATCCCCCTAGCGGGGGCAAACAATGAGCAGTTCTTC.

The chain carries TRBV5-6 and TRBJ1-2, with a possible D match to TRBD1 (5 bases). V was trimmed by 2 bases and J by 0 bases, leaving 17 bases between them. Germline V CDR1 and CDR2: SGHDT, YYEEEE. This CDR3 comprises 17 residues. CDR3 residues: CASSFSGGKRANYGYTF. CDR3 in DNA: TGTGCCAGCAGCTTCTCGGGGGGAAAACGAGCTAACTATGGCTACACCTTC.

The V call is TRBV6-5, the J call TRBJ1-6; no reliable D call. V was shortened by 1 base and J by 9 bases, with 4 bases between the two germline ends. Germline assignment: CDR1 MNHEY and CDR2 SVGAGI. The CDR3 is 12 residues long. The CDR3 protein is CASSYWSSPLHF. CDR3 DNA sequence: TGTGCCAGCAGTTACTGGAGTTCACCCCTCCACTTT.

The V call is TRBV2, the J call TRBJ2-7, with TRBD1 as a possible D gene (6 bases). Deletions cut 6 bases from V and 2 bases from J, with 8 bases between. There are 12 residues in the CDR3. Germline CDR1 reads SNHLY; CDR2 reads FYNNEI. The CDR3, as DNA: TGTGCCAGCAGGGGGGACACCTACGAGCAGTACTTC. Encoded protein: CASRGDTYEQYF.

This rearrangement joins TRBV27 to TRBJ2-3; D gene uncertain. Deletions cut 4 bases from V and 6 bases from J, with 14 bases between. Per the germline V gene, CDR1 is MNHEY and CDR2 is SMNVEV (reference sequence). The CDR3 is 14 amino acids. CDR3 coding DNA: TGTGCCAGCAGTTCTAGGTTTGAAGTGGATACGCAGTATTTT. Amino acids: CASSSRFEVDTQYF.

The chain employs TRBV18 and TRBJ2-7; 7 bases fit TRBD2. Germline V gives CDR1 KGHSH, CDR2 LQKENI. V trimming: 2 bases; J trimming: 3 bases; junction bases outside the gene matches: 4. The CDR3 contains 14 residues. The CDR3 loop reads CASSPGGLSYEQYF. The DNA for the CDR3 is TGTGCCAGCTCACCAGGGGGACTAAGCTACGAGCAGTACTTC.

This chain uses TRBV5-4 with TRBJ2-7, with 13 bases fitting TRBD2. V shed 4 bases and J 6 bases; nucleotides not matched to a gene: 4. The CDR3 loop spans 14 amino acids. Germline CDR1 reads SGHNT; CDR2 reads YYREEE (reference sequence). The DNA of the CDR3 is TGTGCCAGCAGCCCGCGACTAGCGGGGGGCGAGCAGTACTTC. This sequence encodes CASSPRLAGGEQYF.

This chain links TRBV7-2 with TRBJ2-2, with 15 positions matching TRBD2. V lost 6 bases and J lost 4; bases outside the gene matches: 9. Germline lookup yields CDR1 SGHTA and CDR2 FQGNSA. The CDR3 spans 18 residues. The CDR3 region has the DNA TGTGCCAGCAGTCCAAGGACTAGCGGGGGGGCCTCCACCGGGGAGCTGTTTTTT. Protein sequence: CASSPRTSGGASTGELFF. Complete variable domain (other parts from reference TRBV7-2 and TRBJ2-2): GAGVSQSPSNKVTEKGKDVELRCDPISGHTALYWYRQSLGQGLEFLIYFQGNSAPDKSGLPSDRFSAERTGGSVSTLTIQRTQQEDSAVYLCASSPRTSGGASTGELFFGEGSRLTVL.

The chain employs TRBV5-1 and TRBJ2-3, with TRBD2 matching 9 bases. This CDR3 region has 16 residues. Germline V lookup: CDR1 SGHRS, CDR2 YFSETQ. The V segment lost 0 bases and the J segment 7 bases; nucleotides outside the gene matches: 9. This chain's CDR3 is CASSLEGGGAMNTQYF. CDR3 DNA sequence: TGCGCCAGCAGCTTGGAGGGCGGGGGGGCCATGAATACGCAGTATTTT.

This clone was counted a few times. The chain recombines TRBV5-1 with TRBJ2-7; 9 bases line up with TRBD1. The V segment lost 2 bases and the J segment 4 bases; nucleotides outside the gene matches: 1. CDR3 length: 13 residues. Germline V gene sequence: CDR1 SGHRS, CDR2 YFSETQ. CDR3 protein: CASSLDRGYEQYF. The CDR3 coding sequence is TGCGCCAGCAGCTTAGACAGGGGGTACGAGCAGTACTTC.

V usage is TRBV30 and J usage is TRBJ1-2; 8 bases line up with TRBD1. The trim removed 3 bases at V and 4 bases at J, leaving 10 bases unmatched. The CDR3 spans 15 residues. In germline, CDR1 is GTSNPN, CDR2 SVGIG (reference sequence). The CDR3 coding sequence is TGTGCCTGGAGCAGTGAAACAGGGGGATTCTATGGCTACACCTTC. It translates to CAWSSETGGFYGYTF.

The table lists this clone with a count of one. The chain joins TRBV5-1 to TRBJ1-6, with TRBD1 matching 9 bases. Germline-derived CDR1 and CDR2 are SGHRS and YFSETQ. V lost 4 bases, J lost 10 bases, and 9 bases stayed unmatched. The CDR3 spans 15 residues. The CDR3 is CASSPDTGGGSPLHF. The CDR3 coding sequence is TGCGCCAGCAGCCCGGACACAGGGGGCGGCTCACCCCTCCACTTT.

This clone was seen a single time. The chain uses TRBV18 and TRBJ2-7; 10 bases are a match to TRBD1. From germline, CDR1 is KGHSH and CDR2 LQKENI. The ends lost 3 bases at V and 7 bases at J; junction bases unmatched: 12. The CDR3 extends over 16 amino acids. The CDR3 DNA reads TGTGCCAGCTCACCCGCGGGACAGGGGCCCGGGACGGAGCAGTACTTC. Translating it yields CASSPAGQGPGTEQYF. Full variable domain (outside the CDR3, taken from reference TRBV18 and TRBJ2-7): NAGVMQNPRHLVRRRGQEARLRCSPMKGHSHVYWYRQLPEEGLKFMVYLQKENIIDESGMPKERFSAEFPKEGPSILRIQQVVRGDSAAYFCASSPAGQGPGTEQYFGPGTRLTVT.

V and J are TRBV19 and TRBJ2-2; the D gene is possibly TRBD2 (7 bases). The germline V gene has CDR1 LNHDA and CDR2 SQIVND (reference sequence). This CDR3 region has 16 residues. The ends were cut back, 6 bases at V and 2 bases at J, with 16 bases in the middle. CDR3 nucleotides: TGTGCCAGTAGCCCTTGGGGGGGGCGAAACACCGGGGAGCTGTTTTTT. This gives the protein CASSPWGGRNTGELFF.